One TCR beta chain is described in this entry. Its antigen remains undetermined. Per-base quality was not reported, and no clone a single base away is much larger than it. The data originate from a study of spatial heterogeneity in lung cancer (dated 2019 in TCRdb). For the study in its entirety: Beta-chain transcripts were consistently detected in greater numbers than alpha-chain transcripts, which likely reflects a higher abundance of beta-chain transcripts. In the raw uncorrected reads, each unique combination of TCR and UMI appeared more than ten times on average. TCR alpha and beta repertoires were quantitatively compared across multiple tumor regions, matched nontumor lung and blood in non-small cell lung cancer. The study linked features of the TCR repertoire to counts of nonsynonymous mutations, which were determined by whole-exome sequencing of tumor tissue. Both alpha and beta chains were TCR-sequenced in samples taken at surgery, namely 220 tumor regions, roughly 64 matched nontumor lung samples and about 52 PBMC samples.

Per the publication, the time point label means: sample taken at primary tumor resection. Without any cell sorting, TCR sequencing was performed on whole RNA extracted either from tumor and nontumor lung tissue or from cryopreserved PBMC samples. Donors were 65 to 85 patients with early-stage, untreated non-small cell lung cancer from the lung TRACERx cohort. Patients were selected for TCR sequencing only if sufficient RNA was available from at least two tumor regions. Overall study results and their limits: Additional single-cell paired TCR alpha and beta sequencing was considered necessary to confirm, at a functional level, the hypothesis that regional TCRs recognize regional mutations. Ubiquitous expanded tumor TCRs were found in blood more often at tumor resection than at routine follow-up.

Receptor amplification or capture employed 5' RACE. The sequencer was a NextSeq 500. The TCR library protocol attached a unique molecular identifier to each TCR cDNA molecule to allow correction of PCR and sequencing errors. Under the source paper's analysis protocol: Decombinator tools were used for TCR identification, UMI-based error correction and CDR3 extraction. Expanded TCRs were defined as those above a frequency of 2 per 1,000, corresponding to the top 1% of the tumor frequency distribution. Renyi diversity was calculated using the R vegan package after each repertoire was subsampled 100 times to 5,000 TCRs. To build CDR3 similarity networks, amino acid triplet string-kernel similarity was used, and CDR3s were connected when their pairwise similarity was above 0.82. The raw public reads went through TCRdb reprocessing: fastp at Q25, MiXCR clone calling, in-frame beta chains kept. Each entry merges the rows of one CDR3 protein and shows their most common DNA and genes. The authors' filters were not applied to this entry. This sample lists tens of thousands of distinct CDR3 sequences; about an eighth were detected once. The ten largest make up over 5.5% of the sample.

Trimming takes 3 bases from V and 4 bases from J, and the germline ends sit 12 bases apart. Inclusive of the bounding cysteine and phenylalanine, the CDR3 is 14 residues long. Only CDR3 DNA remains: 42 bases, in frame from the first base. The germline V gene (reference sequence) specifies GTSNPN as CDR1 and SVGIG as CDR2. This material consisted of PBMCs, taken at surgery. Recombination connected TRBV30 to TRBJ2-2; possibly the D gene is TRBD2, per 5 matching bases. The sequence derives from a male donor with early-stage non-small cell lung cancer. The sequence in DNA is TGTGCCTGGAGGCCGGGCGGAGGCACCGGGGAGCTGTTTTTT. Protein translation: CAWRPGGGTGELFF.